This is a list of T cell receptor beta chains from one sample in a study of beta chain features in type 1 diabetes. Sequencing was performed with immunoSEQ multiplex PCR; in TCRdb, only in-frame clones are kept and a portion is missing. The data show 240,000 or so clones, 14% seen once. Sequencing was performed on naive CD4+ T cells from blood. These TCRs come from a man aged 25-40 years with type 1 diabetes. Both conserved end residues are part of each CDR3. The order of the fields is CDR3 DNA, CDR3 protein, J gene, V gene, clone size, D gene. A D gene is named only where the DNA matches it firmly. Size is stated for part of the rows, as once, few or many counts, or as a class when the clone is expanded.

TGTGCCAGCACCCCAGGGGGACAGGGGAACACTGAAGCTTTCTTT CASTPGGQGNTEAFF TRBJ1-1 TRBV11-2 . TRBD1
TGTGCCAGCAGTCAAGATGGCTCAGGGACTGAGGAGCAGTACTTC CASSQDGSGTEEQYF TRBJ2-7 TRBV11-2 . .
TGTGCCAGCAGCCTAACAGGGCCAGATACGCAGTATTTT CASSLTGPDTQYF TRBJ2-3 TRBV5-6 few .
TGCGCCAGCGCTACCCCGGGAAACAATGAGCAGTTCTTC CASATPGNNEQFF TRBJ2-1 TRBV5-1 . .
TGTGCCAGCAGCTTACCGGGGTCACCCCTCCACTTT CASSLPGSPLHF TRBJ1-6 TRBV7-9 . .
TGTGCCAGCAGTGAACAGGGGGCCGGCCCAGATACGCAGTATTTT CASSEQGAGPDTQYF TRBJ2-3 TRBV2 . TRBD1
TGCGCCAGCAGCTTGCAACCCACGAGCTCCTACGAGCAGTACTTC CASSLQPTSSYEQYF TRBJ2-7 TRBV5-1 . .
TGCGCCAGCTCTAGCGGGAGCGCGGAGACCCAGTACTTC CASSSGSAETQYF TRBJ2-5 TRBV5-1 few TRBD2
TGTGCCAGCAGCTTCTGGGGACAGGCGGCTGAAAAACTGTTTTTT CASSFWGQAAEKLFF TRBJ1-4 TRBV5-4 few TRBD1
TGTGCCAGCAGTTATCTCAGAGGCGGCACTGAAGCTTTCTTT CASSYLRGGTEAFF TRBJ1-1 TRBV28 few .
TGTGCCAGCTGGCCAGCGGTACAAGAGACCCAGTACTTC CASWPAVQETQYF TRBJ2-5 TRBV6-5 few .
TGTGCCAGCAGACCCAGGGGCGGCACCTATAATTCACCCCTCCACTTT CASRPRGGTYNSPLHF TRBJ1-6 TRBV2 . .
TGTGCCTGGACTAGCGGTCAAGAGACCCAGTACTTC CAWTSGQETQYF TRBJ2-5 TRBV30 . TRBD2
TGTGCCAGCAACCGCCAGGGCGCGAACACCGGGGAGCTGTTTTTT CASNRQGANTGELFF TRBJ2-2 TRBV7-8 . .
TGTGCCAGCAGCCCTGGCCGACAGGGGGCGAATGGCTACACCTTC CASSPGRQGANGYTF TRBJ1-2 TRBV7-9 few TRBD1
TGTGCCAGCAGCCCTCGCGGACTAGCGGGGCCCCGGGGTGAGACCCAGTACTTC CASSPRGLAGPRGETQYF TRBJ2-5 TRBV7-9 few TRBD2
TGCGCCAGCAGCGATACAGGGGCTCGCGATGAAAAACTGTTTTTT CASSDTGARDEKLFF TRBJ1-4 TRBV5-1 few TRBD1
TGTGCCAGCAGTGATCCCGGGACAGGGCCTCCCTACAATGAGCAGTTCTTC CASSDPGTGPPYNEQFF TRBJ2-1 TRBV25-1 . TRBD1
TGTGCCAGCACCGAAGATCCGTCGGTCACAGATACGCAGTATTTT CASTEDPSVTDTQYF TRBJ2-3 TRBV9 . .
TGTGCCAGCTGCGCCAGGGGTGACACTGAAGCTTTCTTT CASCARGDTEAFF TRBJ1-1 TRBV2 few .
TGTGCCAGCAGCCGTGGACAGTCTGGAGGCTACACCTTC CASSRGQSGGYTF TRBJ1-2 TRBV2 few .
TGTGCCAGCAACTCATGGACAGGGGAGTCGACTGAAGCTTTCTTT CASNSWTGESTEAFF TRBJ1-1 TRBV6-5 . TRBD1
TGTGCCAGCAGCGAGGAACCGAACACTGAAGCTTTCTTT CASSEEPNTEAFF TRBJ1-1 TRBV7-9 . .
TGTGCCAGCAGCTTAGCGGGTCAGGGGGTGACTGAAGCTTTCTTT CASSLAGQGVTEAFF TRBJ1-1 TRBV7-2 . TRBD1
TGTGCCAGTAGTATGCAGGGACAGGACTATGGCTACACCTTC CASSMQGQDYGYTF TRBJ1-2 TRBV19 . TRBD1
TGTGCCAGCAGCGTAGCGACAGGGGCGAGGGAGCAGTACTTC CASSVATGAREQYF TRBJ2-7 TRBV9 . TRBD1
TGTGCCAGCAGTGAGACAGGGGCAGGGAGCACTGAAGCTTTCTTT CASSETGAGSTEAFF TRBJ1-1 TRBV27 . TRBD1
TGTGCCAGCAGCCAAGATCTAGGACAGGGGGCAAACGAGCAGTACTTC CASSQDLGQGANEQYF TRBJ2-7 TRBV14 few TRBD1
TGTGCCAGCAGCCACCAAGGCGGGGTGGGCACTGAAGCTTTCTTT CASSHQGGVGTEAFF TRBJ1-1 TRBV7-9 few .
TGTGCCAGCAGCTCCCAACAGGAGCAGTACTTC CASSSQQEQYF TRBJ2-7 TRBV11-2 . .
TGTGCCAGCAGCGCCGGGACAGGGCTTTACAATGAGCAGTTCTTC CASSAGTGLYNEQFF TRBJ2-1 TRBV9 few TRBD1
TGTGCCAGTAGCTTACAGGGGGCGCCCAACTATGGCTACACCTTC CASSLQGAPNYGYTF TRBJ1-2 TRBV19 few TRBD1
TGCAGCGTTGTTACTAGCGGGAGGAATGAGCAGTTCTTC CSVVTSGRNEQFF TRBJ2-1 TRBV29-1 . TRBD2
TGTGCCAGCAGCCAGGGGCCTAGGGGTGAGGGCTACACCTTC CASSQGPRGEGYTF TRBJ1-2 TRBV11-2 . .
TGTGCCAGCTCACCAGCGGCGCAAGAGACCCAGTACTTC CASSPAAQETQYF TRBJ2-5 TRBV18 . .
TGTGCCAGCACTAAAGCGGGGTCCTCCTACGAGCAGTACTTC CASTKAGSSYEQYF TRBJ2-7 TRBV6-5 few TRBD2
TGTGCCAGCAGCTTAGTCATCTACGAGCAGTACTTC CASSLVIYEQYF TRBJ2-7 TRBV7-6 . .
TGTGCCAGCAGCCTCAGCAGGGGGAACACTGAAGCTTTCTTT CASSLSRGNTEAFF TRBJ1-1 TRBV7-9 . .
TGCGCCAGCAGCTTGGACCTAGCGGGCCGTACAGATACGCAGTATTTT CASSLDLAGRTDTQYF TRBJ2-3 TRBV5-1 . TRBD2